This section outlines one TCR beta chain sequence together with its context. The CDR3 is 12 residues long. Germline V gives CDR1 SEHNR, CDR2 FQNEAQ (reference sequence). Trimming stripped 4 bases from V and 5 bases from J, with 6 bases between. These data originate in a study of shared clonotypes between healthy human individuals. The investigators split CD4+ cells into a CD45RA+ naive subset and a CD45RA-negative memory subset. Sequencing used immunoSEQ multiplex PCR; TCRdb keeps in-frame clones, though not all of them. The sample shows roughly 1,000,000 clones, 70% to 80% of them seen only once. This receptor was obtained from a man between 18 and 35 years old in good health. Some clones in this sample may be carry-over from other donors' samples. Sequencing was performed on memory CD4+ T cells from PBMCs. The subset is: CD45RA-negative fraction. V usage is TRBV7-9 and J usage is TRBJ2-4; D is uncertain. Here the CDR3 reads CASSSNQNIQYF. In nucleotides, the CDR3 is TGTGCCAGCAGCTCCAACCAAAACATTCAGTACTTC.